Below, 25 T cell receptor beta chains from the same sample are listed, as sequenced in a study of PD-L1 blockade in urothelial cancer (dated by TCRdb to about 2017). The sample's time point label is to be understood as: peripheral blood 6 weeks after treatment start. Library creation used the immunoSEQ multiplex PCR assay. This immuneACCESS table, as held by TCRdb, lists in-frame sequences with V and J called but not all clones. Of the missing ones, under half trace to an unresolved V gene in checked studies; the others have no known cause. The sample table shows 40,000 to 50,000 clones, and approximately 83% are seen once. About 10% of the sample belongs to the ten largest clones. Material: PBMCs, obtained around atezolizumab (anti-PD-L1) treatment. Receptor source: a man between 60 and 75 years old with urothelial cancer.

The CDR3 sequence is CASSPPNRGGAEAFF. As DNA, the CDR3 is TGTGCCAGCTCACCACCCAACAGGGGGGGAGCTGAAGCTTTCTTT. The chain uses TRBV18 and TRBJ1-1, with TRBD1 matching 8 bases. The CDR3 loop spans 15 amino acids. Trimming cost V 0 bases and J 6 bases; bases outside gene matches: 6. Germline CDR1 reads KGHSH; CDR2 reads LQKENI.

V and J are TRBV5-8 and TRBJ2-7, with D possibly matching TRBD1 (5 bases). The germline gives CDR1 SGHTS, CDR2 YDEGEE. V was pared by 4 bases and J by 3 bases, with 17 bases between. This CDR3 has 15 residues. The CDR3 protein is CASSGYRSGLYEQYF. The CDR3 coding sequence is TGTGCCAGCAGCGGCTACAGGAGTGGCCTCTACGAGCAGTACTTC.

A word on this clone: The junction shows a germline mismatch at one end, possibly a read error. The genes are TRBV7-7 and TRBJ2-1; 11 bases are a match to TRBD2. Germline V gives CDR1 SSHAT, CDR2 FNYEAQ (reference sequence). CDR3 length equals 16 residues. CDR3 nucleotides: TGTGCTAGCAGCTTAGGCGTGACTAGCGGGGTTAATGAGCAGTTCTTC. The encoded protein is CASSLGVTSGVNEQFF.

The chain joins TRBV7-8 to TRBJ1-2; unclear D gene. Trimming cost V 5 bases and J 5 bases, with 18 bases left between them. Germline V CDR1 and CDR2: SGHVS, FQNEAQ. CDR3 size: 15 residues. Written as DNA, the CDR3 is TGTGCCAGCAGCCCAGGCAGGAATCGGCGTTATGGCTACACCTTC. Translation: CASSPGRNRRYGYTF.

The chain couples TRBV12-5 to TRBJ2-3; 14 nucleotides match TRBD2. Germline assignment: CDR1 LGHNT and CDR2 FRNRAP. J lost 5 bases, V lost 7 bases, and 8 bases had no gene match. This CDR3 comprises 16 residues. CDR3 region: CASAPGLAGAGDTQYF. CDR3 bases: TGTGCTAGTGCCCCGGGACTAGCGGGGGCTGGAGATACGCAGTATTTT.

The chain links TRBV7-2 to TRBJ1-1; 8 bases fit TRBD1. The CDR3 has 15 residues. After removal of 5 bases from V and 1 base from J, the junction contained 6 bases not matched to a gene. In germline, CDR1 is SGHTA, CDR2 FQGNSA. CDR3 region: CASSPQGTGNTEAFF. CDR3 DNA: TGTGCCAGCAGCCCCCAGGGGACAGGGAACACTGAAGCTTTCTTT.

The V call is TRBV10-1, the J call TRBJ2-3; D not resolved. Germline CDR1 is WNHNN and CDR2 is SYGVQD (reference sequence). The CDR3 is 15 residues long. V was pared by 3 bases and J by 1 base, with 11 bases between. The CDR3 sequence: CASSESGHRTDTQYF. The CDR3, as DNA: TGCGCCAGCAGTGAATCTGGGCACCGCACAGATACGCAGTATTTT.

V gene TRBV29-1 combines with J gene TRBJ2-3; 9 bases agree with TRBD2. The CDR3 contains 17 residues. V was clipped by 1 base and J by 0 bases; unmatched bases: 8. Germline CDR1 is SQVTM and CDR2 is ANQGSEA. CDR3 residues: CSVEGLLAGPSTDTQYF. CDR3 in DNA: TGCAGCGTTGAAGGGTTACTAGCGGGTCCTAGCACAGATACGCAGTATTTT.

The chain carries TRBV19 and TRBJ1-2, with D possibly TRBD1 on 5 matching bases. This CDR3 spans 15 amino acids. CDR1 and CDR2 (germline): LNHDA, SQIVND (reference sequence). V was pared by 3 bases and J by 5 bases, with 16 bases between. The CDR3 region is CASSISVRQRYGYTF. The CDR3 bases are TGTGCCAGTAGTATCTCAGTCAGACAGCGATATGGCTACACCTTC.

The CDR3, as DNA: TGCAGCGTTGCCGGGACAGAATCTACTAATGAAAAACTGTTTTTT. Protein sequence: CSVAGTESTNEKLFF. The chain has TRBV29-1 and TRBJ1-4; TRBD1 aligns across 7 bases. Germline values: CDR1 SQVTM, CDR2 ANQGSEA. The CDR3 length is 15 residues. V trimming: 4 bases; J trimming: 2 bases; junction bases outside the gene matches: 7.

This clone has more than one count but fewer than ten. The J gene is TRBJ2-3, the V gene TRBV2; D is unclear. Germline CDR1 and CDR2: SNHLY and FYNNEI. Trimming shortened V by 6 bases and J by 1 base, and 17 bases separated the two germline ends. The CDR3 has 16 residues. CDR3 residues: CASRASEVLRTDTQYF. The CDR3 bases are TGTGCCAGCAGAGCGTCCGAGGTACTCCGCACAGATACGCAGTATTTT.

The chain has TRBV19 and TRBJ1-2, with TRBD1 matching 7 bases. The germline V gene has CDR1 LNHDA and CDR2 SQIVND (reference sequence). This CDR3 has 13 amino acids. V gave up 3 bases and J gave up 4 bases; unmatched junction bases: 2. The CDR3 DNA is TGTGCCAGTAGTATCCAGGGGGTCTATGGCTACACCTTC. It specifies CASSIQGVYGYTF.

This chain joins TRBV19 and TRBJ1-5, with 10 bases aligning to TRBD1. The CDR3 covers 13 residues. V shed 6 bases, J shed 7 bases, and the junction held 3 bases outside the gene matches. CDR1 is LNHDA, CDR2 SQIVND, per germline (reference sequence). The CDR3: CASRRDRGQPQHF. The CDR3 DNA is TGTGCCAGTAGGCGGGACAGGGGACAGCCCCAGCATTTT.

This clone was recorded a few times. This rearrangement joins TRBV4-1 to TRBJ1-6, with D maybe TRBD1 (6 bases). CDR3 size: 16 residues. V lost 4 bases and J 5 bases, leaving 15 bases between the germline ends. Germline CDR1 is MGHRA and CDR2 is YSYEKL. The CDR3 DNA reads TGCGCCAGCAGCCCCTACACAGGGACGGATAATTCACCCCTCCACTTT. It is translated as CASSPYTGTDNSPLHF.

This chain uses TRBV5-1 with TRBJ2-5; a possible D gene is TRBD2 (6 bases). The germline V gene encodes CDR1 SGHRS and CDR2 YFSETQ. The CDR3 length is 15 residues. V lost 5 bases to trimming and J lost 1 base, with 15 bases between them. DNA for the CDR3: TGCGCCAGCAGTCTTGGTATCGGGGGCCAAGAGACCCAGTACTTC. Its protein is CASSLGIGGQETQYF.

The rearrangement uses TRBV5-1 and TRBJ2-7; 10 bases fit TRBD2. The CDR3 has 15 residues. CDR1 is SGHRS, CDR2 YFSETQ, per germline. The trim removed 6 bases at V and 5 bases at J, leaving 11 bases unmatched. CDR3: CASMERGGGRNEQYF. CDR3 sequence (DNA): TGCGCCAGCATGGAGCGGGGGGGCGGAAGGAACGAGCAGTACTTC.

The chain has TRBV9 and TRBJ1-6, with D possibly TRBD1 on 6 matching bases. V lost 3 bases and J 6 bases, leaving 16 bases between the germline ends. The CDR3 has 16 residues. CDR1 is SGDLS and CDR2 is YYNGEE in the germline V gene. As DNA, the CDR3 is TGTGCCAGCAGCGCGGCGGCATCAGGGGTTAATTCACCCCTCCACTTT. This encodes CASSAAASGVNSPLHF.

The chain employs TRBV19 and TRBJ1-1; 10 positions agree with TRBD1. V gave up 10 bases and J gave up 6 bases; unmatched junction bases: 8. Germline loops: CDR1 LNHDA, CDR2 SQIVND (reference sequence). The CDR3 is made up of 13 amino acids. The CDR3 loop is CATRGTGDPEAFF. The CDR3 DNA reads TGTGCCACCCGCGGGACAGGGGACCCTGAAGCTTTCTTT.

CDR3 in DNA: TGTGCCAGCAGCGCCGGGACAGCCAGCACAGATACGCAGTATTTT. The encoded protein is CASSAGTASTDTQYF. The rearrangement uses TRBV9 and TRBJ2-3; 7 nucleotides match TRBD1. The V gene's germline CDR1 is SGDLS and CDR2 YYNGEE. V lost 3 bases and J lost 0; bases outside the gene matches: 4. CDR3 size: 15 residues.

The rearrangement joins TRBV7-8 to TRBJ1-1; 7 bases fit TRBD1. The CDR3 consists of 13 residues. CDR1 and CDR2 from the germline V gene are SGHVS and FQNEAQ. With V trimmed by 3 bases and J by 7 bases, 5 bases remained unmatched. The CDR3 is CASSFFRTGEAFF. The DNA of the CDR3 is TGTGCCAGCAGCTTTTTCCGGACAGGTGAAGCTTTCTTT.

The chain joins TRBV2 to TRBJ2-1, with TRBD2 identical over 7 bases. Trimming at V came to 8 bases and at J to 3 bases, leaving 7 bases not matched to a gene. Germline CDR1 SNHLY, CDR2 FYNNEI. The CDR3 loop spans 14 amino acids. This CDR3 reads CASGLAASYNEQFF. The CDR3 coding sequence is TGTGCCAGCGGTCTAGCGGCGAGCTACAATGAGCAGTTCTTC.

The chain joins TRBV9 to TRBJ2-7; 7 bases fit TRBD2. The CDR3 consists of 13 residues. Germline CDR1 is SGDLS and CDR2 is YYNGEE. The V and J ends lost 0 bases and 4 bases, in that order; junction bases with no gene match: 1. CDR3 in DNA: TGTGCCAGCAGCGTAGGGGAGGGTTACGAGCAGTACTTC. Translated, it gives CASSVGEGYEQYF.

The V gene is TRBV4-3, the J gene TRBJ2-4; D perhaps matches TRBD1 (6 bases). Deletions cut 0 bases from V and 8 bases from J, with 14 bases between. The CDR3 length is 15 residues. Per germline, CDR1 LGHNA and CDR2 YSLEER. The CDR3 is CASSQEYGQSDIQYF. CDR3 nucleotide sequence: TGCGCCAGCAGCCAAGAGTACGGACAGTCGGACATTCAGTACTTC.

This chain uses TRBV7-9 with TRBJ2-3; a possible D gene is TRBD1 (5 bases). CDR1 and CDR2 from the germline V gene are SEHNR and FQNEAQ (reference sequence). V was cut by 8 bases and J by 4 bases, with 10 bases left in between. The CDR3 sequence is 12 residues long. This chain's CDR3 is CASLGVADTQYF. CDR3 DNA: TGTGCCAGCTTAGGGGTCGCAGATACGCAGTATTTT.

The chain couples TRBV5-1 to TRBJ1-1; 10 nucleotides line up with TRBD1. The germline CDR1 and CDR2 sequences are SGHRS and YFSETQ. The CDR3 covers 16 residues. Trimming removed 4 bases from V and 3 bases from J; junction bases left unmatched: 9. CDR3 amino acids: CASSQRDRGGDTEAFF. In DNA, the CDR3 is TGCGCCAGCAGCCAACGGGACAGGGGAGGGGACACTGAAGCTTTCTTT.